The 9 T cell receptor beta chains given below trace back to one sample, sequenced in a study of metastatic and nonmetastatic thyroid tumors. Thyroid surgery had not been preceded by any treatment in any patient. TCRdb recomputed clones from the PCR reads via MiXCR. The table shows roughly 22,000 clones, with 36% occurring only once. Sequenced: blood. These receptors originate from a male donor with papillary thyroid cancer or a benign thyroid nodule (not recorded which). Some clones in this sample may be carry-over from other donors' samples.

This clone was picked up a small number of times. The chain combines TRBV28 with TRBJ1-4, with a possible D match to TRBD1 (5 bases). The CDR3 is 13 residues long. Trimming removed 4 bases at V and 7 bases at J, with 10 bases between. Germline CDR1 is MDHEN and CDR2 is SYDVKM. The CDR3 loop is CASSYQGVEKLFF. The CDR3 region has the DNA TGTGCCAGCAGTTATCAGGGCGTTGAAAAACTGTTTTTT.

This clone is deemed medium-sized (0.01 to 0.1%). V gene TRBV5-1 combines with J gene TRBJ2-7; 11 bases align to TRBD2. The CDR3 loop spans 16 amino acids. Germline loops: CDR1 SGHRS, CDR2 YFSETQ. V dropped 5 bases and J dropped 0; count of bases not matched to a gene: 7. This chain's CDR3 is CASRGGLAVSSYEQYF. Here the CDR3 DNA reads TGCGCCAGCAGGGGGGGACTAGCGGTTAGCTCCTACGAGCAGTACTTC.

In its sample, this clone was seen a few times. J is TRBJ2-7 and V is TRBV2; TRBD2 matches at 10 bases. Germline V gene sequence: CDR1 SNHLY, CDR2 FYNNEI. J lost 0 bases, V lost 10 bases, and 9 bases had no gene match. This CDR3 is 15 amino acids long. The CDR3 spells CATQSLAGVSYEQYF. CDR3 nucleotide sequence: TGTGCCACCCAAAGCCTAGCGGGGGTCTCCTACGAGCAGTACTTC.

In this sample, this clone turned up many times. The chain employs TRBV18 and TRBJ2-7; D call uncertain. CDR3 length: 15 residues. With 4 bases removed from V and 3 bases from J, the gap between germline ends came to 16 bases. Germline V lookup: CDR1 KGHSH, CDR2 LQKENI. CDR3 in DNA: TGTGCCAGCTCACAGAGCGTAGGGAACAACTACGAGCAGTACTTC. Protein: CASSQSVGNNYEQYF.

The chain links TRBV7-9 to TRBJ2-7; the D gene is possibly TRBD1 (6 bases). The CDR3 covers 15 residues. V lost 7 bases to trimming and J lost 9 bases, with 25 bases between them. Germline values: CDR1 SEHNR, CDR2 FQNEAQ (reference sequence). The CDR3 sequence: CASTFGQGPSGGQYF. Written as DNA, the CDR3 is TGTGCCAGCACCTTCGGGCAGGGGCCCTCCGGTGGGCAGTACTTC. The entire variable domain, with the rest obtained from reference TRBV7-9 and TRBJ2-7, is as follows: DTGVSQNPRHKITKRGQNVTFRCDPISEHNRLYWYRQTLGQGPEFLTYFQNEAQLEKSRLLSDRFSAERPKGSFSTLEIQRTEQGDSAMYLCASTFGQGPSGGQYFGPGTRLTVT.

By sample fraction, this clone is medium-sized. The chain has TRBV28 and TRBJ1-6; 9 nucleotides line up with TRBD1. Germline V gene lookup returns CDR1 MDHEN and CDR2 SYDVKM. V gave up 3 bases and J gave up 10 bases; unmatched junction bases: 10. This CDR3 spans 16 amino acids. DNA of the CDR3: TGTGCCAGCAGTTTGCCGGGACAGGGATCTGGGTCACCCCTCCACTTT. Translated: CASSLPGQGSGSPLHF.

This clone was seen repeatedly, ten times or more. The chain employs TRBV24-1 and TRBJ2-1, with 8 bases aligning to TRBD2. CDR1 and CDR2 (germline): KGHDR, SFDVKD. The length of the CDR3 is 15 residues. V trimming: 6 bases; J trimming: 9 bases; junction bases outside the gene matches: 12. The CDR3 here is CATSQPFSGSGEQFF. The CDR3 region has the DNA TGTGCCACCAGTCAACCCTTCAGCGGGAGCGGTGAGCAGTTCTTC.

This clone was counted at least ten times. A much larger clone lies a single base off, so this may be a read error. The missing conserved phenylalanine or tryptophan at the end of this CDR3 makes a read error likely. The limits of the CDR3 on the DNA are not certain, so only TCRdb's listed CDR3 is given. This rearrangement joins TRBV11-2 to TRBJ1-6. The germline gives CDR1 SGHAT, CDR2 FQNNGV. The CDR3 extends over 15 residues, inclusive of both ends. The CDR3: CASSSYLGFGSPLRL.

This clone ranks as medium-sized. The gene calls are TRBV5-1 and TRBJ1-1; D is uncertain. V lost 0 bases, J lost 4 bases, and 7 bases lay in between. Germline V gene data show CDR1 as SGHRS and CDR2 as YFSETQ. This CDR3 is 13 amino acids long. The CDR3 bases are TGCGCCAGCAGCTTGGCCGGTCTCACTGAAGCTTTCTTT. Residues: CASSLAGLTEAFF. Full variable domain (remainder filled in from reference TRBV5-1 and TRBJ1-1): KAGVTQTPRYLIKTRGQQVTLSCSPISGHRSVSWYQQTPGQGLQFLFEYFSETQRNKGNFPGRFSGRQFSNSRSEMNVSTLELGDSALYLCASSLAGLTEAFFGQGTRLTVV.